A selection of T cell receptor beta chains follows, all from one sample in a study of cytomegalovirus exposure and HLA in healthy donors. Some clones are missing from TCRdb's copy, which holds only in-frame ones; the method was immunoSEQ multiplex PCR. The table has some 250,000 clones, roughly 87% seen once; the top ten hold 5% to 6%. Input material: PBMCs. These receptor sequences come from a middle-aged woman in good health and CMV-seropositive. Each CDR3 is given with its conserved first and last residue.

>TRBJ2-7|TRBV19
CASSFGRSSYEQYF
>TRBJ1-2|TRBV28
CASSTTGVGGYTF
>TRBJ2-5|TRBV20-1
CSAGRQGGQYF
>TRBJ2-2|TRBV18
CASSRQGPNTGELFF
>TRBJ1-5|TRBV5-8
CASTKLRGAGQPQHF
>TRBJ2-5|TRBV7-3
CASSFLAGGPKETQYF
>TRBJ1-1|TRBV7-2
CASSLVGRWSTEAFF
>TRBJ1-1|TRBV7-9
CASSSGLGTRTEAFF
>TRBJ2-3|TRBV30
CAWSELAGLTDTQYF
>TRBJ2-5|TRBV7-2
CASSDSGRPQETQYF
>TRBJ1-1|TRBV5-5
CASSSPGTGNTEAFF
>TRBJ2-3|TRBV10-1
CATGLSTDTQYF
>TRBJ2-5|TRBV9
CASSVEGTSGGRETQYF
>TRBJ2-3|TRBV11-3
CASAHTDTQYF
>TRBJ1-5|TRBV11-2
CASSLAPDRAQPQHF
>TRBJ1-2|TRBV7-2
CASSPRDRGFTF
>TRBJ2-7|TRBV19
CASSRFSGGAYEQYF
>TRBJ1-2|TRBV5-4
CASSPGQGYGYTF
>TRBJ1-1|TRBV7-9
CASSPTGTGFTEAFF
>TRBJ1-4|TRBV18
CASSPTVQGEKLFF
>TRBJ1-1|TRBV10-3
CAISTGENTEAFF
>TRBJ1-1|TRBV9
CASSVATAGTEAFF
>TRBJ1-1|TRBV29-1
CSVAPGSGPEAFF
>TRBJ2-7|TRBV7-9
CASSFGGGEQYF
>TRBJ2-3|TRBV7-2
CASSRQRMSTDTQYF
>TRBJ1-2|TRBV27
CASSLSRRDSRYTF
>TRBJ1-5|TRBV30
CAWSEDRGKSQPQHF